Following are 31 T cell receptor beta chains from one sample sequenced in a study of blood T cell repertoires in COVID-19. This table comes from immunoSEQ multiplex PCR, and its TCRdb copy is limited to in-frame clones, with some not included. The table lists 50,000 to 60,000 clones, under 85% of them singletons. Source material: peripheral blood. The source of these receptors is a man aged 40-49 years with acute or convalescent COVID-19.

The J gene is TRBJ2-2, the V gene TRBV30, with 9 nucleotides matching TRBD2. The CDR3 is 15 residues long. Germline CDR1 GTSNPN, CDR2 SVGIG (reference sequence). Trimming removed 6 bases from V and 2 bases from J; junction bases left unmatched: 7. The DNA for the CDR3 is TGTGCCTGCCCTGGACTAGCGAGAAACACCGGGGAGCTGTTTTTT. Translation gives CACPGLARNTGELFF.

This sequence joins TRBV27 and TRBJ1-4; 7 bases line up with TRBD1. This CDR3 has 14 residues. V lost 7 bases to trimming and J lost 8 bases; unmatched junction nucleotides: 10. The germline gives CDR1 MNHEY, CDR2 SMNVEV (reference sequence). The CDR3 DNA follows: TGTGCCAGCACCGACCGACAGGGTGGAGAAAAACTGTTTTTT. Protein product: CASTDRQGGEKLFF.

The rearrangement uses TRBV18 and TRBJ1-2; D not resolved. Germline CDR1 KGHSH, CDR2 LQKENI. The V end lost 2 bases, the J end lost 6 bases, and 10 bases lay between the germline ends. CDR3 length equals 13 residues. CDR3 sequence (DNA): TGTGCCAGCTCACCAGGATTGAGGGATGGCTACACCTTC. Its translation is CASSPGLRDGYTF.

J is TRBJ1-4 and V is TRBV5-1; D might be TRBD1 (6 bases). Germline loops: CDR1 SGHRS, CDR2 YFSETQ. This CDR3 contains 17 residues. The V end was cut by 2 bases, the J end by 5 bases, with 19 bases between. The CDR3 region is CASSFTRIDRRNEKLFF. In DNA form, the CDR3 reads TGCGCCAGCAGCTTCACTAGGATCGACAGGAGAAATGAAAAACTGTTTTTT.

The chain employs TRBV19 and TRBJ2-1; 9 bases are a match to TRBD1. CDR3 length: 14 amino acids. CDR1 and CDR2 from the germline V gene are LNHDA and SQIVND (reference sequence). V trimming: 4 bases; J trimming: 8 bases; junction bases outside the gene matches: 6. CDR3 bases: TGTGCCAGTAGTAGCGGGACAGGGTTCGATGAGCAGTTCTTC. Its protein is CASSSGTGFDEQFF.

This clone came up once. V is TRBV23-1 and J is TRBJ2-7; TRBD2 agrees at 11 bases. TRBV23-1 is annotated as an ORF whose role is uncertain. The CDR3 sequence is 16 residues long. V dropped 6 bases and J dropped 7; count of bases not matched to a gene: 14. This chain's CDR3 is CASSRRFSGRAREQYF. The CDR3 DNA reads TGCGCCAGCAGCCGACGCTTTAGCGGGAGGGCGAGAGAGCAGTACTTC.

The V gene is TRBV10-2, the J gene TRBJ2-3; 10 bases align to TRBD1. The CDR3 extends over 13 amino acids. V trimming: 8 bases; J trimming: 5 bases; junction bases outside the gene matches: 4. Germline V gives CDR1 WSHSY, CDR2 SAAADI. The CDR3 region has the DNA TGCGCCAGCCGGGACAGGGGCTTAGATACGCAGTATTTT. Its protein product is CASRDRGLDTQYF.

This clone occurred a few times. The V and J genes are TRBV7-9 and TRBJ1-5; D not resolved. V dropped 0 bases and J dropped 9 bases, with 6 bases sitting between them. The CDR3 has 12 residues. Per germline, CDR1 SEHNR and CDR2 FQNEAQ (reference sequence). CDR3 nucleotide sequence: TGTGCCAGCAGCTTAGCGGAGCGGCCCCAGCATTTT. Its protein product is CASSLAERPQHF.

The V and J genes are TRBV7-9 and TRBJ2-3; D possibly corresponds to TRBD2 (5 bases). The CDR3 is made up of 15 amino acids. The V end lost 2 bases, the J end lost 1 base, and 10 bases lay between the germline ends. From germline, CDR1 is SEHNR and CDR2 FQNEAQ (reference sequence). In DNA form, the CDR3 reads TGTGCCAGCAGCTTAAGCGGTCGGGGCACAGATACGCAGTATTTT. Translated: CASSLSGRGTDTQYF.

This clone was seen more than once but under ten times. This chain uses TRBV5-1 with TRBJ2-3; 8 bases match TRBD2. CDR1 is SGHRS and CDR2 is YFSETQ in the germline V gene. V was clipped by 0 bases and J by 7 bases; unmatched bases: 4. This CDR3 contains 14 residues. The CDR3 loop reads CASSLGSGRNTQYF. The CDR3 DNA reads as TGCGCCAGCAGCTTGGGAAGCGGGAGAAATACGCAGTATTTT.

Notes on this clone: An end of the junction does not agree with germline; a read error may underlie this. The V and J genes are TRBV18 and TRBJ1-4; 9 bases align to TRBD1. Germline V gives CDR1 KGHSH, CDR2 LQKENI. The CDR3 length is 13 residues. In DNA, the CDR3 is TGTGCCAGCTCACCGGACACAGGGGGCGCCGCGGTTTTT. Translating it yields CASSPDTGGAAVF.

This chain connects TRBV6-6 to TRBJ1-3; D not resolved. The CDR3 sequence is 12 residues long. V was trimmed by 11 bases and J by 0 bases, leaving 8 bases between them. Germline V gene data show CDR1 as MNHNY and CDR2 as SVGAGI (reference sequence). The CDR3 loop reads CACQSSGNTIYF. For the CDR3, the DNA is TGTGCCTGTCAATCCTCTGGAAACACCATATATTTT.

The V gene is TRBV6-4, the J gene TRBJ1-6; 7 bases are shared with TRBD1. Germline CDR1 and CDR2: MRHNA and SNTAGT. The CDR3 spans 14 residues. Germline trimming cut 4 bases from V and 10 bases from J; bases unmatched to any gene: 7. CDR3 residues: CASSATGSDSPLHF. CDR3 bases: TGTGCCAGCAGTGCGACAGGGAGTGACTCACCCCTCCACTTT.

This clone was seen just once. V is TRBV5-5 and J is TRBJ2-7, with 7 nucleotides matching TRBD2. Trimming at V came to 4 bases and at J to 1 base, leaving 5 bases not matched to a gene. Germline V gives CDR1 SGHKS, CDR2 YYEKEE (reference sequence). The CDR3 sequence is 14 residues long. CDR3 amino acids: CASSLLAPSYEQYV. In nucleotides, the CDR3 is TGTGCCAGCAGCCTACTAGCGCCTTCCTACGAGCAGTACGTC.

The chain recombines TRBV9 with TRBJ1-3, with 7 bases matching TRBD1. Losses at the gene ends were 3 bases for V and 9 bases for J; bases not matched to a gene: 12. Germline assignment: CDR1 SGDLS and CDR2 YYNGEE. CDR3 size: 15 residues. In DNA, the CDR3 is TGTGCCAGCAGCGGACAGGGTGGGATTTCAGCCACCATATATTTT. Its translation: CASSGQGGISATIYF.

The chain recombines TRBV6-5 with TRBJ1-1; D gene uncertain. V was clipped by 0 bases and J by 4 bases, with 12 bases between them. The CDR3 extends over 15 amino acids. The germline V gene has CDR1 MNHEY and CDR2 SVGAGI. The CDR3 region is CASSYSLGRLTEAFF. The CDR3 DNA sequence: TGTGCCAGCAGTTACTCATTAGGGAGGCTCACTGAAGCTTTCTTT.

The sample holds one count of this clone. The chain joins TRBV28 to TRBJ2-1; 12 nucleotides agree with TRBD2. V was pared by 4 bases and J by 7 bases, with 8 bases of the junction left unmatched. Germline-derived CDR1 and CDR2 are MDHEN and SYDVKM. This CDR3 comprises 16 residues. The CDR3 DNA sequence: TGTGCCAGCAGTTCCTCGACTAGCGGGAGCTCTAATGAGCAGTTCTTC. Residues: CASSSSTSGSSNEQFF.

The CDR3: CATSEGGSADTQYF. The CDR3 region has the DNA TGTGCCACCAGTGAGGGGGGTAGCGCAGATACGCAGTATTTT. The chain has TRBV24-1 and TRBJ2-3; tentatively, D is TRBD2 (6 bases). Germline V gives CDR1 KGHDR, CDR2 SFDVKD. The CDR3 is 14 residues long. V was trimmed by 4 bases and J by 4 bases, leaving 11 bases between them.

The chain couples TRBV12-5 to TRBJ1-4; TRBD1 might be the D (5 bases). The germline CDR1 and CDR2 sequences are LGHNT and FRNRAP. This CDR3 has 13 residues. Between the trimmed V and J ends, which lost 3 bases and 6 bases, there was a span of 8 bases. Here the CDR3 DNA reads TGTGCTAGTGGTTTTGTCAGGGATGAAAAACTGTTTTTT. This encodes CASGFVRDEKLFF.

V gene TRBV25-1 combines with J gene TRBJ2-4; 7 nucleotides line up with TRBD2. This CDR3 region has 14 residues. Trimming took 1 base from V and 6 from J; bases not matched to a gene: 3. Germline V gene sequence: CDR1 MGHDK, CDR2 SYGVNS. The CDR3 nucleotides are TGTGCCAGCAGTGAATGGGGGGGAGGAAACATTCAGTACTTC. Protein product: CASSEWGGGNIQYF. Variable domain in full (rest from reference TRBV25-1 and TRBJ2-4): EADIYQTPRYLVIGTGKKITLECSQTMGHDKMYWYQQDPGMELHLIHYSYGVNSTEKGDLSSESTVSRIRTEHFPLTLESARPSHTSQYLCASSEWGGGNIQYFGAGTRLSVL.

V usage is TRBV27 and J usage is TRBJ1-5, with D unclear. Germline values: CDR1 MNHEY, CDR2 SMNVEV (reference sequence). With 4 bases removed from V and 3 bases from J, the gap between germline ends came to 7 bases. The CDR3 loop spans 13 amino acids. CDR3: CASSYKLNQPQHF. The DNA for the CDR3 is TGTGCCAGCAGTTATAAACTCAATCAGCCCCAGCATTTT.

The rearrangement uses TRBV6-2 or TRBV6-3 and TRBJ1-1; TRBD1 is a possible D gene (6 bases). This CDR3 is 13 amino acids long. Germline assignment: CDR1 MNHEY and CDR2 SVGEGT. Trimming pared 6 bases from V and 1 base from J, leaving 9 bases between. CDR3 residues: CASSSQGNTEAFF. DNA of the CDR3: TGTGCCAGCAGCTCACAGGGGAACACTGAAGCTTTCTTT.

This chain uses TRBV27 with TRBJ1-4; TRBD1 aligns across 11 bases. The CDR3 contains 13 residues. Germline V gene sequence: CDR1 MNHEY, CDR2 SMNVEV (reference sequence). The J segment lost 8 bases and the V segment lost 7 bases, leaving 3 bases of the junction unmatched. CDR3 DNA: TGTGCCAGCATTAGGGACAGGGGGGAAAAACTGTTTTTT. Its translation is CASIRDRGEKLFF.

The chain joins TRBV30 to TRBJ1-5; no clear D gene. The germline V gene has CDR1 GTSNPN and CDR2 SVGIG (reference sequence). This CDR3 region has 11 residues. V lost 3 bases and J 11 bases, leaving 11 bases between the germline ends. In DNA, the CDR3 is TGTGCCTGGAGCGTCGGTACGGCCCAGCATTTT. Its translation is CAWSVGTAQHF.

This chain links TRBV5-6 with TRBJ2-5; possible D gene TRBD1, 5 bases. The CDR3 is made up of 16 amino acids. In germline, CDR1 is SGHDT, CDR2 YYEEEE. Trimming removed 0 bases from V and 5 bases from J, with 17 bases in between. DNA of the CDR3: TGTGCCAGCAGCTTGGGTTATCGCAGGGTCCGGGAGACCCAGTACTTC. Protein: CASSLGYRRVRETQYF.

This chain uses TRBV5-1 with TRBJ1-6; possibly TRBD1 for D (6 bases). The CDR3 loop spans 14 amino acids. Germline lookup yields CDR1 SGHRS and CDR2 YFSETQ. V lost 4 bases, J lost 8 bases, and 13 bases lay in between. CDR3 in amino acids: CASSPGHKDSPLHF. The CDR3 DNA follows: TGCGCCAGCAGCCCGGGACATAAGGATTCACCCCTCCACTTT.

The rearrangement uses TRBV3-1 (or the pseudogene TRBV3-2) and TRBJ2-3; TRBD2 matches at 10 bases. The CDR3 length is 17 residues. Trimming took 1 base from V and 3 from J; bases not matched to a gene: 7. The germline V gene has CDR1 LGHDT and CDR2 YNNKEL (reference sequence). CDR3 in DNA: TGTGCCAGCAGCCAAGTTATGGGACTAGCGAAAACAGATACGCAGTATTTT. Amino acid sequence: CASSQVMGLAKTDTQYF.

This clone was recorded a few times. The chain has TRBV19 and TRBJ1-5, with D possibly being TRBD1 (6 bases). Germline CDR1 reads LNHDA; CDR2 reads SQIVND (reference sequence). V gave up 3 bases and J gave up 11 bases, with 14 bases separating them. This CDR3 has 13 residues. The CDR3 here is CASSMAGGTAQHF. For the CDR3, the DNA is TGTGCCAGTAGTATGGCGGGGGGCACGGCCCAGCATTTT.

This clone was seen a few times. The chain joins TRBV2 to TRBJ1-2; 8 bases align to TRBD1. V trimming: 4 bases; J trimming: 2 bases; junction bases outside the gene matches: 0. The CDR3 contains 13 residues. CDR1 is SNHLY, CDR2 FYNNEI, per germline. The CDR3 bases are TGTGCCAGCAGTGGGACAGGGAACTATGGCTACACCTTC. Residues: CASSGTGNYGYTF.

This clone was seen a few times. The chain uses TRBV2 and TRBJ1-1; perhaps TRBD1 as D (6 bases). Trimming stripped 3 bases from V and 0 bases from J, with 8 bases between. The CDR3 has 14 residues. From germline, CDR1 is SNHLY and CDR2 FYNNEI. CDR3 bases: TGTGCCAGCAGTGACAGGGGCATGAACACTGAAGCTTTCTTT. Protein: CASSDRGMNTEAFF.

This clone was seen only a few times. The rearrangement links TRBV11-2 to TRBJ1-4, with a weak D call TRBD1 (5 bases). Looked up from germline, CDR1 is SGHAT and CDR2 is FQNNGV. This CDR3 spans 16 amino acids. V dropped 4 bases and J dropped 0 bases, with 12 bases sitting between them. CDR3 coding DNA: TGTGCCAGCAGCTCGGGACTACTTGCAACTAATGAAAAACTGTTTTTT. It translates to CASSSGLLATNEKLFF.